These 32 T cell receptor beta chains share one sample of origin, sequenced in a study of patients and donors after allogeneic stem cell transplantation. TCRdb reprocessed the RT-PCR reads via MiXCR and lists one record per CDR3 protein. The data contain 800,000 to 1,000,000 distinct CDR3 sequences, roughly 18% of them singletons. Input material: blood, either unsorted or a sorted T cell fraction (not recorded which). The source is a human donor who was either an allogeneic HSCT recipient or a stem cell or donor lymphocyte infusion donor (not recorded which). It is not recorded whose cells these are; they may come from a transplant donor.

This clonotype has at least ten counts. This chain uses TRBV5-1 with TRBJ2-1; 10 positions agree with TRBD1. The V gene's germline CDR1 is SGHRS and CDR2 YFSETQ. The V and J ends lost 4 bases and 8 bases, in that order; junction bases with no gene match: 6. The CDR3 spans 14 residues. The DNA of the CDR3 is TGCGCCAGCAGCCCCGAGACAGGGGGCTATGAGCAGTTCTTC. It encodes CASSPETGGYEQFF.

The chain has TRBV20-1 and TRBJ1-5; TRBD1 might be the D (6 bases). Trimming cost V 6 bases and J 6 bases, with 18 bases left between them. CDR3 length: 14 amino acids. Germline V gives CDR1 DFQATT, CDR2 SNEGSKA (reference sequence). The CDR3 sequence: CSAVGQGWGQPQHF. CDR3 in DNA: TGCAGTGCAGTGGGCCAGGGGTGGGGTCAGCCCCAGCATTTT.

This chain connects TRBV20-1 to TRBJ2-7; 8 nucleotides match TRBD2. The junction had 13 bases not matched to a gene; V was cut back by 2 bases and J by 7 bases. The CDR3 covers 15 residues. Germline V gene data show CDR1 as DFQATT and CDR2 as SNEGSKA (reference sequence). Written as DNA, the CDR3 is TGCAGTGCTAGAACGGGGAGCGGGGGCCCCCTGGAGCAGTACTTC. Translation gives CSARTGSGGPLEQYF.

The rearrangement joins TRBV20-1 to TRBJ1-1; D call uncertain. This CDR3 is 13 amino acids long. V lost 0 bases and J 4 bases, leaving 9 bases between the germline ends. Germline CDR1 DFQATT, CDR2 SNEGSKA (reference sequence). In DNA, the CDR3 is TGCAGTGCTAGAGATACGGGAACCACTGAAGCTTTCTTT. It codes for CSARDTGTTEAFF.

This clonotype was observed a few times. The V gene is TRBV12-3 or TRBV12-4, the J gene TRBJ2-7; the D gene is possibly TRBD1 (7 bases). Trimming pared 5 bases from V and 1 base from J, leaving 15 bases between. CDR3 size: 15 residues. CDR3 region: CASSPGGKRSYEQYF. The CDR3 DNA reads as TGTGCCAGCAGTCCAGGGGGGAAGCGATCCTACGAGCAGTACTTC.

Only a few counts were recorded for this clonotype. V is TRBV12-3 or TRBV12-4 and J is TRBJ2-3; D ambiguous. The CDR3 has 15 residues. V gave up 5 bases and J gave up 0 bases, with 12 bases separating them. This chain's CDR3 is CASSLRASSTDTQYF. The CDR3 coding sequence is TGTGCCAGCAGTCTCCGTGCGTCGAGCACAGATACGCAGTATTTT.

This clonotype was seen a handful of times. In nucleotides, the CDR3 is TGTGCCAGCAGTGAAAAGACAGGGTCCTATGGCTACACCTTC. This codes for CASSEKTGSYGYTF. The gene calls are TRBV6-1 and TRBJ1-2; TRBD1 matches at 7 bases. With 2 bases clipped from V and 4 bases from J, the junction kept 4 bases outside the gene matches. The CDR3 runs to 14 residues. In germline, CDR1 is MNHNS, CDR2 SASEGT.

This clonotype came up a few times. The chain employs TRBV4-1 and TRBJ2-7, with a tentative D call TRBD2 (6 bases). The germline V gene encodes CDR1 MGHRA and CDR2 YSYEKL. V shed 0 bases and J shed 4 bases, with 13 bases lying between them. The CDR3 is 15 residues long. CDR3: CASSQESGSRYEQYF. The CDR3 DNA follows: TGCGCCAGCAGCCAAGAATCCGGGAGCAGATACGAGCAGTACTTC.

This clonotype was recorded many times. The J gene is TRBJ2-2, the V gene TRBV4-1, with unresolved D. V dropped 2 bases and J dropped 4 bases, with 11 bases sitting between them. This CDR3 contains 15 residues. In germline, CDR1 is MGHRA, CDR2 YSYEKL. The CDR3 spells CASSQPTRRTGELFF. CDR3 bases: TGCGCCAGCAGCCAACCAACCAGGCGCACCGGGGAGCTGTTTTTT.

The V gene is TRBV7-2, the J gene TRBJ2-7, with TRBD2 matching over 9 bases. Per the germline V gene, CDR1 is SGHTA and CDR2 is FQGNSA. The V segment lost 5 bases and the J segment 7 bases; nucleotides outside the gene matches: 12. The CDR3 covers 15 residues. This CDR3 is CASSIDVSGSREQYF. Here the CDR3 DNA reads TGTGCCAGCAGCATCGACGTTAGCGGGAGTCGAGAGCAGTACTTC.

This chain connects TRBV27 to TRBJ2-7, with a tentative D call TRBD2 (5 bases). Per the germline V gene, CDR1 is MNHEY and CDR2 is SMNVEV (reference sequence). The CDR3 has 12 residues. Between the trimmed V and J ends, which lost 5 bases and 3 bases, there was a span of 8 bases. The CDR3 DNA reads TGTGCCAGCAGTGGACTGGACTACGAGCAGTACTTC. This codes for CASSGLDYEQYF.

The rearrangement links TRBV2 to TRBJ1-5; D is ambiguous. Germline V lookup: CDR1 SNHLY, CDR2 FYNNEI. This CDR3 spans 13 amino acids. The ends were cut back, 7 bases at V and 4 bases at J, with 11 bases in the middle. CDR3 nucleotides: TGTGCCAGCATAGGACGGAGAAATCAGCCCCAGCATTTT. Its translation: CASIGRRNQPQHF.

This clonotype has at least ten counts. The CDR3 sequence is CASSPGQRSNQPQHF. The CDR3 coding sequence is TGTGCCAGCAGCCCCGGACAGCGCTCAAATCAGCCCCAGCATTTT. The V and J genes are TRBV12-3 or TRBV12-4 and TRBJ1-5, with D possibly TRBD1 on 6 matching bases. The CDR3 is 15 amino acids. The germline V and J ends were trimmed by 6 bases and 4 bases, with 16 bases remaining between them.

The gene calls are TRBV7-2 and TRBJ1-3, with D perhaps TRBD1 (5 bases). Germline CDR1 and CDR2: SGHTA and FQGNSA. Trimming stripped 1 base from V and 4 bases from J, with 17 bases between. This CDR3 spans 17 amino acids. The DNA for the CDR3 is TGTGCCAGCAGCTTAGAGGGGACGGCTCTCTCCGGAAACACCATATATTTT. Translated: CASSLEGTALSGNTIYF.

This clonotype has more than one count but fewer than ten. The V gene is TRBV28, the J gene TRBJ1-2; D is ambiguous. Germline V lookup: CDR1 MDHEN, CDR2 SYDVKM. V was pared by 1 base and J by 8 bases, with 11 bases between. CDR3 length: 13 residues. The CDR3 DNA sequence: TGTGCCAGCAGTTTATCGGTGGGTGGCGGCTACACCTTC. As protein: CASSLSVGGGYTF.

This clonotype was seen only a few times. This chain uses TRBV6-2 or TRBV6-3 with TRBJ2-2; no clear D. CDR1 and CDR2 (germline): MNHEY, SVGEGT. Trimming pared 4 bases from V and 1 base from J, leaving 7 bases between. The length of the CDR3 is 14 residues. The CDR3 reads CASSLQMNTGELFF. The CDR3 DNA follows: TGTGCCAGCAGTTTACAGATGAACACCGGGGAGCTGTTTTTT.

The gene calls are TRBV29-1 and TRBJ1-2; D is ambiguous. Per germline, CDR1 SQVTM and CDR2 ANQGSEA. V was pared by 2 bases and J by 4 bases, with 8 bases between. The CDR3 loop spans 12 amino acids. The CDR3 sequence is CSVEQPPYGYTF. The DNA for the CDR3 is TGCAGCGTTGAACAGCCCCCCTATGGCTACACCTTC.

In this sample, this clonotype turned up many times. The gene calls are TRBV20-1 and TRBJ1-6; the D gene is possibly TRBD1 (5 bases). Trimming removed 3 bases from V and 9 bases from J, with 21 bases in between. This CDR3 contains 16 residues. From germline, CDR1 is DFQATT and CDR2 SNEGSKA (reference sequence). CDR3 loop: CSARQGGSSSFSPLHF. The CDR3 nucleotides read TGCAGTGCTAGGCAGGGTGGGTCTAGCTCTTTTTCACCCCTCCACTTT.

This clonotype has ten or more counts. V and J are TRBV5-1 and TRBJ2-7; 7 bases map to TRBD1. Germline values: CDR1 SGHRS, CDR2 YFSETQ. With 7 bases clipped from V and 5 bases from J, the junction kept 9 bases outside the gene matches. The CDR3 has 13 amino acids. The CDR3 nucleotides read TGCGCCAGCGCTCTTACAGGGGTCGACGAGCAGTACTTC. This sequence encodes CASALTGVDEQYF.

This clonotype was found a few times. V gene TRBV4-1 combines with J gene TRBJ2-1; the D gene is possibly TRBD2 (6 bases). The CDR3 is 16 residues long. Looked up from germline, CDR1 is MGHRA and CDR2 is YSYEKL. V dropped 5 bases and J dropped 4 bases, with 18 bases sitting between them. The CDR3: CASSKVGLASYNEQFF. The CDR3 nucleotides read TGCGCCAGCAGCAAAGTCGGGCTAGCGTCTTACAATGAGCAGTTCTTC.

The CDR3 DNA is TGTGCCAGCAGTTACAGAAATGTTGGGACAGGAGGAAACACCATATATTTT. Protein product: CASSYRNVGTGGNTIYF. V usage is TRBV6-5 and J usage is TRBJ1-3, with TRBD1 matching 8 bases. Germline loops: CDR1 MNHEY, CDR2 SVGAGI. J was trimmed by 4 bases and V by 2 bases; bases with no gene match: 10. This CDR3 comprises 17 residues.

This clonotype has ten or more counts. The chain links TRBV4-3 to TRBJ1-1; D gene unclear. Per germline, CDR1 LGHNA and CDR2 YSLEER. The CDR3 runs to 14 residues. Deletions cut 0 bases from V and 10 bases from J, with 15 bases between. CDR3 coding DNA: TGCGCCAGCAGCCAAGAGTTAAGGGCTGAGGGAGCTTTCTTT. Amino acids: CASSQELRAEGAFF.

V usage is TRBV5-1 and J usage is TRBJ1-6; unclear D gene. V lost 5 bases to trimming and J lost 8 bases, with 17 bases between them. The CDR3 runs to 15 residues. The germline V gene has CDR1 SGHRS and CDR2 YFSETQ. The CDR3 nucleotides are TGCGCCAGCAGTGCCGCTGGGGAGTGGGATTCACCCCTCCACTTT. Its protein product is CASSAAGEWDSPLHF. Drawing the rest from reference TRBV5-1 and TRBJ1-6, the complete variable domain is KAGVTQTPRYLIKTRGQQVTLSCSPISGHRSVSWYQQTPGQGLQFLFEYFSETQRNKGNFPGRFSGRQFSNSRSEMNVSTLELGDSALYLCASSAAGEWDSPLHFGNGTRLTVT.

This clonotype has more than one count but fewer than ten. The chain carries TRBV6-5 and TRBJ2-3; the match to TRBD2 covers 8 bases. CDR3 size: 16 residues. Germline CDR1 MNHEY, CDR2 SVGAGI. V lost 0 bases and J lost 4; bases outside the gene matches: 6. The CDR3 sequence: CASSYSSSGYPDTQYF. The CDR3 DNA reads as TGTGCCAGCAGTTACTCTTCTAGCGGGTACCCAGATACGCAGTATTTT.

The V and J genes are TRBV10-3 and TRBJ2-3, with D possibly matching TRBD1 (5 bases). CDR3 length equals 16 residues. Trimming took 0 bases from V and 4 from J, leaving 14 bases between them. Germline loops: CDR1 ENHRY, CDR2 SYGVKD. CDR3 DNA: TGTGCCATCAGTGAGTCGGCCGGCAGGGTTTCAGATACGCAGTATTTT. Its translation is CAISESAGRVSDTQYF.

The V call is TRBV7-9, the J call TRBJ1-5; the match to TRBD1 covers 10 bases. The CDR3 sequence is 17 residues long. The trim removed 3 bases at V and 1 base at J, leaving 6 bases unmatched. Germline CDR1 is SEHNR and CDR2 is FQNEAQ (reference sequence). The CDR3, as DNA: TGTGCCAGCAGCTTGACCTCGGGACAGGGGAGCAATCAGCCCCAGCATTTT. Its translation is CASSLTSGQGSNQPQHF.

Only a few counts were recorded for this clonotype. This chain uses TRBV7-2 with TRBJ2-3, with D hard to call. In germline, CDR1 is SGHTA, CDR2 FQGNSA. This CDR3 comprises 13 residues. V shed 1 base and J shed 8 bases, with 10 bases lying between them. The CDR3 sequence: CASSLGNAVTQYF. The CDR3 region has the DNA TGTGCCAGCAGCTTAGGCAACGCCGTTACGCAGTATTTT.

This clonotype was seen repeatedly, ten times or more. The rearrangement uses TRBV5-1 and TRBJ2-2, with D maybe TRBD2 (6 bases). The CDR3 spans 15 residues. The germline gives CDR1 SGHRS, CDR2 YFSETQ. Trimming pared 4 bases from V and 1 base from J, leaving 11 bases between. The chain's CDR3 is CASSGGTLNTGELFF. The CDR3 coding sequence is TGCGCCAGCAGCGGCGGGACCTTGAACACCGGGGAGCTGTTTTTT.

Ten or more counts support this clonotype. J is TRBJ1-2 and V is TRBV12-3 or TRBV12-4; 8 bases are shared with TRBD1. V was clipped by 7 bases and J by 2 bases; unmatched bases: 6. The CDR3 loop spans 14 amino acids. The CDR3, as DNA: TGTGCCAGCAAATCAGGACAGGGCAACTATGGCTACACCTTC. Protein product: CASKSGQGNYGYTF.

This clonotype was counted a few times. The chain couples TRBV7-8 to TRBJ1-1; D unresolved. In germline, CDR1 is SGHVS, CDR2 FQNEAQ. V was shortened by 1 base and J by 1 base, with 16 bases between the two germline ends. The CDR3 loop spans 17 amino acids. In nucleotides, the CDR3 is TGTGCCAGCAGCTTAGGAGAAGGTGCCAGAAGGAACACTGAAGCTTTCTTT. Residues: CASSLGEGARRNTEAFF.

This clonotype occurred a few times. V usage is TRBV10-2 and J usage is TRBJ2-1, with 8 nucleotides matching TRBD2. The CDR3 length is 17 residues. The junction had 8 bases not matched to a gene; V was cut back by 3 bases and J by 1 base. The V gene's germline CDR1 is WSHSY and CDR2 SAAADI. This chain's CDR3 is CASSDVGRARSYNEQFF. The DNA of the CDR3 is TGCGCCAGCAGTGACGTCGGGAGGGCCCGGTCCTACAATGAGCAGTTCTTC.

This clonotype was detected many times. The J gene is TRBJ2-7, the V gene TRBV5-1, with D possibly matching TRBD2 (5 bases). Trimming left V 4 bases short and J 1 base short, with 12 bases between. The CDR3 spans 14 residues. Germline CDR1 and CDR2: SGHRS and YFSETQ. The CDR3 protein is CASSAGLESYEQYF. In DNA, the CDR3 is TGCGCCAGCAGCGCAGGACTGGAATCCTACGAGCAGTACTTC.